This T cell receptor beta chain was observed in a study of CD8 T cells in ankylosing spondylitis (dated by TCRdb to 2017 to 2019). Study-level background: To find TCR variants linked to disease, the study profiled T cell receptor beta repertoires in ankylosing spondylitis patients and healthy donors. The whole study cohort included some 100 healthy donors and about two dozen ankylosing spondylitis patients. Peripheral blood was sampled, and synovial fluid was also collected from ankylosing spondylitis patients. The paper as a whole reports these results and caveats: The disease-linked clones were reported as significantly enriched in matched synovial fluid samples from ankylosing spondylitis patients. Some TCR beta motif variants had previously been reported in synovial fluid and blood of reactive arthritis patients, which suggested common disease-initiation mechanisms. The disease-linked clones had a CD8+ phenotype and were found at relatively low frequencies in peripheral blood. Blood from ankylosing spondylitis patients appeared to be characterized by a TCR beta motif made up of about 8 highly homologous amino acid variants.

This clonotype has a count of ten or more. Its binding antigen is unknown. The sample holds no much larger clone one base away, and base qualities are not on file. This sample was sequenced with an Illumina HiSeq 2500. TCR beta libraries were prepared by quantitative 5'-RACE with molecular barcodes. The source study handled its data this way. A new computational method based on a probabilistic model of VDJ rearrangement was used to identify disease-linked TCR variants. The public sequencing data were trimmed at Q25 with fastp and processed into clonotypes with MiXCR by TCRdb, which kept only in-frame beta chains. CDR3 protein duplicates are merged, each entry listing the most common genes and DNA. The authors' filters were not applied to this entry. This sample lists about 330,000 distinct CDR3 sequences; approximately 8.2% were detected once. The top ten clones comprise roughly 15% of the sample. In the germline V gene, CDR1 corresponds to MGHRA and CDR2 to YSYEKL. The CDR3 contains 9 residues, cysteine and phenylalanine counted. Only the CDR3 part of the read is kept: 27 bases, read in frame from the first base. V loses 5 bases, J loses 13 bases, and the germline ends lie 8 bases apart.

The chain couples TRBV4-1 to TRBJ1-2; too little of a D gene remains to name it. Sequenced: blood, either unsorted or a sorted T cell fraction (not recorded which). This sequence originates from a male donor with ankylosing spondylitis. In nucleotides, the sequence is TGCGCCAGCAGCAACCCCCTCACCTTC. This sequence encodes CASSNPLTF.